These 30 T cell receptor beta chains share one sample of origin, sequenced in a study of radiotherapy plus CTLA-4 blockade in lung cancer. The data were produced by immunoSEQ multiplex PCR, yet TCRdb's version contains in-frame clones alone and is incomplete. The table has 70,000 to 95,000 clones, about 80% seen once. This sample comprised peripheral blood, obtained from a patient treated with radiotherapy plus ipilimumab. These receptors all stem from a human donor with non-small cell lung cancer that progressed on radiotherapy plus ipilimumab.

The chain is built from TRBV28 and TRBJ2-5, with no clear D. CDR3 length: 13 amino acids. Per germline, CDR1 MDHEN and CDR2 SYDVKM. The germline V and J ends were trimmed by 5 bases and 3 bases, with 10 bases remaining between them. The CDR3 reads CASSPQIEETQYF. In nucleotides, the CDR3 is TGTGCCAGCAGTCCTCAGATAGAAGAGACCCAGTACTTC. Together with reference TRBV28 and TRBJ2-5, the CDR3 gives the full variable domain: DVKVTQSSRYLVKRTGEKVFLECVQDMDHENMFWYRQDPGLGLRLIYFSYDVKMKEKGDIPEGYSVSREKKERFSLILESASTNQTSMYLCASSPQIEETQYFGPGTRLLVL.

The chain employs TRBV6-6 and TRBJ2-7; maybe TRBD1 (6 bases). The CDR3 has 14 amino acids. CDR1 MNHNY and CDR2 SVGAGI come from the germline V gene (reference sequence). V was shortened by 2 bases and J by 5 bases, with 13 bases between the two germline ends. The CDR3 sequence is CASSYLGTKDEQYF. CDR3 DNA sequence: TGTGCCAGCAGTTACCTCGGGACAAAGGACGAGCAGTACTTC.

The chain has TRBV6-5 and TRBJ2-1; TRBD2 agrees at 13 bases. The germline V gene encodes CDR1 MNHEY and CDR2 SVGAGI. V trimming: 5 bases; J trimming: 4 bases; junction bases outside the gene matches: 2. CDR3 size: 15 residues. The CDR3 here is CASSLTSGGYNEQFF. The CDR3, as DNA: TGTGCCAGCAGTCTGACTAGCGGGGGGTACAATGAGCAGTTCTTC.

The chain is built from TRBV5-4 and TRBJ1-2, with 12 positions matching TRBD1. This CDR3 has 15 amino acids. V dropped 4 bases and J dropped 8; count of bases not matched to a gene: 9. The germline CDR1 and CDR2 sequences are SGHNT and YYREEE (reference sequence). The CDR3 protein is CASSIPGTGGGGYTF. DNA for the CDR3: TGTGCCAGCAGCATACCCGGGACAGGGGGCGGAGGCTACACCTTC.

V and J are TRBV19 and TRBJ2-1; D might be TRBD1 (6 bases). The CDR3 has 13 amino acids. Germline values: CDR1 LNHDA, CDR2 SQIVND (reference sequence). V dropped 3 bases and J dropped 7 bases, with 10 bases sitting between them. CDR3: CASSMTRGNEQFF. CDR3 nucleotides: TGTGCCAGTAGTATGACCAGGGGTAATGAGCAGTTCTTC.

This clone appeared a few times. This rearrangement joins TRBV7-9 to TRBJ2-3, with 16 bases lining up with TRBD2. Germline V gene sequence: CDR1 SEHNR, CDR2 FQNEAQ (reference sequence). Unmatched junction bases numbered 11, after V lost 7 bases and J lost 1 base. The CDR3 length is 19 residues. CDR3 DNA: TGTGCCAGCACCTCCGGGACTAGCGGGGGGGGCCGGGGCACAGATACGCAGTATTTT. This translates into CASTSGTSGGGRGTDTQYF. The full variable domain, completed using reference TRBV7-9 and TRBJ2-3, is DTGVSQNPRHKITKRGQNVTFRCDPISEHNRLYWYRQTLGQGPEFLTYFQNEAQLEKSRLLSDRFSAERPKGSFSTLEIQRTEQGDSAMYLCASTSGTSGGGRGTDTQYFGPGTRLTVL.

The rearrangement joins TRBV6-1 to TRBJ2-5; D is unclear. Germline assignment: CDR1 MNHNS and CDR2 SASEGT. The CDR3 has 10 amino acids. V lost 7 bases, J lost 5 bases, and 5 bases lay in between. The chain's CDR3 is CASKWETQYF. CDR3 sequence (DNA): TGTGCCAGCAAATGGGAGACCCAGTACTTC.

This sequence joins TRBV7-2 and TRBJ2-7; TRBD2 agrees at 12 bases. Germline V gives CDR1 SGHTA, CDR2 FQGNSA. V lost 5 bases to trimming and J lost 4 bases; unmatched junction nucleotides: 6. The CDR3 spans 15 residues. In DNA, the CDR3 is TGTGCCAGCAGCCCCCTAGCGGGGGGGCCGTACGAGCAGTACTTC. This gives the protein CASSPLAGGPYEQYF.

V gene TRBV29-1 combines with J gene TRBJ2-3, with D possibly being TRBD1 (6 bases). Germline V gene sequence: CDR1 SQVTM, CDR2 ANQGSEA. V was clipped by 2 bases and J by 6 bases, with 15 bases between them. This CDR3 comprises 14 residues. The CDR3 nucleotides read TGCAGCGTTGAACCACAGGGAAGGGCGGATACGCAGTATTTT. It specifies CSVEPQGRADTQYF.

This CDR3 is CASSLARGRTGELFF. In DNA, the CDR3 is TGTGCCAGCAGCTTGGCGCGGGGGAGGACCGGGGAGCTGTTTTTT. The chain is built from TRBV11-3 and TRBJ2-2, with 7 bases matching TRBD2. V lost 3 bases, J lost 5 bases, and 6 bases stayed unmatched. CDR3 length equals 15 residues. Per the germline V gene, CDR1 is SGHNT and CDR2 is YENEEA.

The V gene is TRBV4-1, the J gene TRBJ2-5; D unresolved. The CDR3 contains 13 residues. Between the trimmed V and J ends, which lost 0 bases and 5 bases, there was a span of 7 bases. Germline CDR1 MGHRA, CDR2 YSYEKL. CDR3 residues: CASSQEPFETQYF. Here the CDR3 DNA reads TGCGCCAGCAGCCAAGAGCCGTTCGAGACCCAGTACTTC.

J is TRBJ1-3 and V is TRBV5-1; D gene uncertain. Trimming removed 5 bases at V and 0 bases at J, with 12 bases between. Per the germline V gene, CDR1 is SGHRS and CDR2 is YFSETQ. There are 15 residues in the CDR3. The CDR3 protein is CASSDGLTSGNTIYF. In DNA form, the CDR3 reads TGCGCCAGCAGTGATGGACTGACCTCTGGAAACACCATATATTTT.

This clone appeared once. Since no conserved phenylalanine or tryptophan closes the CDR3, a read error is the likely cause. The chain recombines TRBV28 with TRBJ2-6, with D perhaps given as TRBD1 or TRBD2 (5 bases each). Trimming left V 11 bases short and J 0 bases short, with 20 bases between. Germline V gives CDR1 MDHEN, CDR2 SYDVKM. The CDR3 has 17 amino acids. As DNA, the CDR3 is TGTGCCTGCTCGCTCGGGGCAGGTTTCTCTGGGGCCAACGTCCTGACTCTC. Protein: CACSLGAGFSGANVLTL.

This clone has a handful of counts. The J gene is TRBJ2-7, the V gene TRBV13; tentative D call: TRBD1 (6 bases). Germline assignment: CDR1 PRHDT and CDR2 FYEKMQ (reference sequence). Trimming left V 6 bases short and J 3 bases short, with 12 bases between. The CDR3 has 13 residues. In DNA, the CDR3 is TGTGCCAGCAGTGGACAGCGTTTCTACGAGCAGTACTTC. Residues: CASSGQRFYEQYF. Based on the CDR3 plus reference TRBV13 and TRBJ2-7, the full variable domain is AAGVIQSPRHLIKEKRETATLKCYPIPRHDTVYWYQQGPGQDPQFLISFYEKMQSDKGSIPDRFSAQQFSDYHSELNMSSLELGDSALYFCASSGQRFYEQYFGPGTRLTVT.

The V call is TRBV5-1, the J call TRBJ2-7; D may correspond to TRBD1 or TRBD2 (6 bases each). V lost 0 bases to trimming and J lost 2 bases, with 9 bases between them. CDR1 is SGHRS, CDR2 YFSETQ, per germline. The CDR3 loop spans 14 amino acids. The CDR3 region is CASSLARGPYEQYF. The CDR3 nucleotides are TGCGCCAGCAGCTTGGCCCGGGGGCCCTACGAGCAGTACTTC.

J is TRBJ2-7 and V is TRBV5-1, with TRBD1 identical over 9 bases. The CDR3 runs to 12 residues. Per germline, CDR1 SGHRS and CDR2 YFSETQ. Losses at the gene ends were 0 bases for V and 12 bases for J; bases not matched to a gene: 4. CDR3 DNA sequence: TGCGCCAGCAGCTTGGAGGGGACAGGGAGGTACTTC. This gives the protein CASSLEGTGRYF. Full variable domain (missing parts from reference TRBV5-1 and TRBJ2-7): KAGVTQTPRYLIKTRGQQVTLSCSPISGHRSVSWYQQTPGQGLQFLFEYFSETQRNKGNFPGRFSGRQFSNSRSEMNVSTLELGDSALYLCASSLEGTGRYFGPGTRLTVT.

The V and J genes are TRBV12-5 and TRBJ2-1; tentative D call: TRBD2 (5 bases). Germline CDR1 reads LGHNT; CDR2 reads FRNRAP. The CDR3 is made up of 14 amino acids. The V end lost 4 bases, the J end lost 7 bases, and 14 bases lay between the germline ends. The CDR3 nucleotides are TGTGCTAGTGGTTCGTGGGCGGGCGAGAATGAGCAGTTCTTC. This sequence encodes CASGSWAGENEQFF.

The chain links TRBV5-6 to TRBJ2-3; 10 nucleotides align to TRBD2. V was pared by 4 bases and J by 2 bases, with 7 bases of the junction left unmatched. Germline CDR1 SGHDT, CDR2 YYEEEE. The CDR3 runs to 16 residues. CDR3 sequence (DNA): TGTGCCAGCAGCCCTCCTAGCGGGAGAATCACAGATACGCAGTATTTT. Translation: CASSPPSGRITDTQYF.

The chain is built from TRBV2 and TRBJ1-6; D not resolved. Trimming left V 8 bases short and J 5 bases short, with 13 bases between. The CDR3 is made up of 14 amino acids. The germline V gene encodes CDR1 SNHLY and CDR2 FYNNEI. The CDR3 region has the DNA TGTGCCAGCGGTGGGCAGACAAATAATTCACCCCTCCACTTT. Its protein is CASGGQTNNSPLHF.

The CDR3 spells CASGDSYTGELFF. The CDR3 nucleotides read TGTGCCAGCGGAGACAGTTACACCGGGGAGCTGTTTTTT. This chain links TRBV2 with TRBJ2-2, with D possibly being TRBD1 (5 bases). V lost 8 bases, J lost 3 bases, and 10 bases lay in between. The CDR3 is 13 amino acids. Germline V lookup: CDR1 SNHLY, CDR2 FYNNEI.

This clone was observed a few times. The chain has TRBV25-1 and TRBJ2-7, with 8 bases aligning to TRBD2. This CDR3 region has 13 residues. V was clipped by 3 bases and J by 6 bases; unmatched bases: 4. Germline V gene lookup returns CDR1 MGHDK and CDR2 SYGVNS. CDR3 in amino acids: CASSDFAGGEQYF. The CDR3 DNA is TGTGCCAGCAGTGATTTCGCGGGAGGCGAGCAGTACTTC.

This chain links TRBV18 with TRBJ2-2; D call uncertain. Germline V gene data show CDR1 as KGHSH and CDR2 as LQKENI. This CDR3 contains 14 residues. V was pared by 0 bases and J by 6 bases, with 8 bases between. The CDR3 loop is CASSPPSYPGELFF. In nucleotides, the CDR3 is TGTGCCAGCTCACCACCGTCCTATCCCGGGGAGCTGTTTTTT.

This sequence joins TRBV7-2 and TRBJ2-1; TRBD2 might be the D (6 bases). V was clipped by 8 bases and J by 2 bases, with 19 bases between them. The CDR3 extends over 16 amino acids. CDR1 and CDR2 from the germline V gene are SGHTA and FQGNSA. CDR3 DNA: TGTGCCAGCGCCTCGCCGGGGCGGGGTCCCTACAATGAGCAGTTCTTC. Translated: CASASPGRGPYNEQFF.

The rearrangement links TRBV28 to TRBJ1-2; 9 bases are shared with TRBD1. V shed 5 bases, J shed 4 bases, and the junction held 5 bases outside the gene matches. The CDR3 is 14 residues long. The germline V gene has CDR1 MDHEN and CDR2 SYDVKM. The CDR3 spells CASSISGQGYGYTF. The DNA for the CDR3 is TGTGCCAGCAGTATCTCGGGACAGGGCTATGGCTACACCTTC.

CDR3 DNA sequence: TGTGCCAGCCGCATTGACTCAGGACAGGCAGACCACACCTTC. This gives the protein CASRIDSGQADHTF. J is TRBJ1-2 and V is TRBV5-5; 7 nucleotides line up with TRBD1. This CDR3 spans 14 amino acids. J gave up 12 bases and V 7 bases, and 18 bases lay outside the gene matches. Germline CDR1 reads SGHKS; CDR2 reads YYEKEE (reference sequence).

The chain combines TRBV27 with TRBJ1-5; D is ambiguous. The CDR3 is 13 residues long. Germline V gene data show CDR1 as MNHEY and CDR2 as SMNVEV (reference sequence). V was cut by 6 bases and J by 7 bases, with 13 bases left in between. CDR3 DNA: TGTGCCAGCAGGATAGCGGTGGGGCAGCCCCAGCATTTT. This translates into CASRIAVGQPQHF.

The rearrangement uses TRBV6-5 and TRBJ2-7; TRBD2 is a possible D gene (5 bases). Per germline, CDR1 MNHEY and CDR2 SVGAGI. V lost 0 bases, J lost 3 bases, and 9 bases lay in between. The CDR3 contains 14 residues. DNA of the CDR3: TGTGCCAGCAGTTACTCGGGAGATGACTACGAGCAGTACTTC. Translated, it gives CASSYSGDDYEQYF.

This sequence joins TRBV7-2 and TRBJ2-7; D remains unclear. The V gene's germline CDR1 is SGHTA and CDR2 FQGNSA. The CDR3 covers 13 residues. Deletions cut 4 bases from V and 4 bases from J, with 11 bases between. The CDR3 DNA reads TGTGCCAGCAGCTCAGACGGATGGTACGAGCAGTACTTC. The encoded protein is CASSSDGWYEQYF.

The chain uses TRBV6-5 and TRBJ2-6, with D possibly being TRBD1 (6 bases). Germline CDR1 and CDR2: MNHEY and SVGAGI. The CDR3 loop spans 15 amino acids. V was pared by 5 bases and J by 4 bases, with 12 bases between. This CDR3 reads CASSPQGSGANVLTF. In DNA form, the CDR3 reads TGTGCCAGCAGTCCTCAGGGGTCCGGGGCCAACGTCCTGACTTTC.

The chain is built from TRBV7-2 and TRBJ2-5, with 9 bases fitting TRBD2. The V gene end was trimmed by 3 bases and the J gene end by 1 base; junction bases not matched to a gene: 3. CDR3 length: 15 amino acids. In germline, CDR1 is SGHTA, CDR2 FQGNSA. CDR3 in amino acids: CASSLSGGLQETQYF. CDR3 in DNA: TGTGCCAGCAGCTTGAGCGGGGGGCTCCAAGAGACCCAGTACTTC.